This TCR beta chain was recorded in a study of shared clonotypes between healthy human individuals. V lost 3 bases and J lost 6, with 2 bases in between. The CDR3 totals 10 residues. Donors comprised healthy HIV-negative adults lacking recent acute infections or vaccinations. The assay was immunoSEQ multiplex PCR, and TCRdb's table has in-frame clones only and misses some. The sample records 110,000 or so clones, approximately 70% being singletons. The receptor was derived from a woman aged 25 to 45 in good health. The V and J genes are TRBV23-1 and TRBJ1-1; D is ambiguous. TRBV23-1 carries the ORF label, with uncertain function. Sequenced sample: memory CD8+ T cells sorted from blood. Stated subset: CD45RO+ cells pooled with CCR7-negative TemRA cells. The CDR3, as DNA: TGCGCCAGCAGTCACGCTGAAGCTTTCTTT. Translation: CASSHAEAFF.